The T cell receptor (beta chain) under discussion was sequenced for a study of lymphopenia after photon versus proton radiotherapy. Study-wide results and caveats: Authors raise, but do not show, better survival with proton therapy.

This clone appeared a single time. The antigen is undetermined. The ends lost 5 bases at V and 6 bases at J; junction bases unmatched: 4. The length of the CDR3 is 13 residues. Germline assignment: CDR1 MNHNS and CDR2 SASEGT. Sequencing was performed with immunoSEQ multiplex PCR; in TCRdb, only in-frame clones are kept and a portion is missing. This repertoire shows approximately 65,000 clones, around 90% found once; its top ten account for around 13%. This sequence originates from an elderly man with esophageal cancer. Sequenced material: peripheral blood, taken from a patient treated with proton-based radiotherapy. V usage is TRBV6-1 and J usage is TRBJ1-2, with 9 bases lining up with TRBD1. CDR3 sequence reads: CASSPGTGHGYTF. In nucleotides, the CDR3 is TGTGCCAGCAGTCCCGGGACAGGGCATGGCTACACCTTC.